Sequencing of this T cell receptor beta chain was carried out in a study of cytomegalovirus exposure and HLA in healthy donors. Details on this clone: What it binds is unknown.

Findings and caveats of the study: DRB1 had the most TCR associations and HLA-C the fewest, a later analysis found, with rates varying by HLA locus. In a later analysis, specific HLA alleles were associated with around 17,000 TCR beta sequences at a 0.05 false discovery rate. The investigators catalogued 164 TCR beta chains as cytomegalovirus-associated. Earlier results showed most TCR beta V segments being productive about 87% or about 30% of the time.

13 Jbeta primers and 60 Vbeta primers were used for the PCR. Data came from immunoSEQ multiplex PCR; TCRdb stores just in-frame clones and leaves some out. Of some 160,000 clones in the sample, less than 80% were seen once. Germline CDR1 SEHNR, CDR2 FQNEAQ (reference sequence). V shed 3 bases, J shed 4 bases, and the junction held 9 bases outside the gene matches. The CDR3 runs 15 residues. The gene calls are TRBV7-9 and TRBJ2-7, with TRBD1 matching 7 bases. The clonotype originates from a woman aged 40 to 55 in good health and CMV-seronegative. The material sequenced was PBMCs. Here the CDR3 DNA reads TGTGCCAGCAGCTTCCCGGGACAGCTTCAATACGAGCAGTACTTC. Translated, it gives CASSFPGQLQYEQYF.